The next 10 T cell receptor beta chains were all read from a single sample in a study of blood T cells in healthy people across ages. Combining a sample-barcoded 5' primer with a J-beta primer mix, a second PCR ran for roughly 7 to 11 cycles. TCRdb re-called the 5' RACE reads with MiXCR, one entry per CDR3 protein. Of 1.5 million to 2 million distinct CDR3 sequences detected, around 35% appear once; the ten largest clones hold 10% to 12%. The sequenced sample consisted of blood. All receptors come from a woman aged 30 to 39 in good health.

A note on this clonotype: One end of the junction varies from germline; a read error may be responsible. The gene calls are TRBV9 and TRBJ2-3, with 12 bases fitting TRBD2. The CDR3 is made up of 17 amino acids. Germline CDR1 and CDR2: SGDLS and YYNGEE. CDR3: CASSASLAGGPTDTHYF. The CDR3, as DNA: TGTGCCAGCAGCGCAAGCCTAGCGGGAGGGCCCACAGATACGCATTATTTT.

The chain joins TRBV9 to TRBJ2-1; TRBD2 matches at 10 bases. The CDR3 has 17 amino acids. With V trimmed by 0 bases and J by 4 bases, 7 bases remained unmatched. Germline V gene sequence: CDR1 SGDLS, CDR2 YYNGEE. The CDR3, as DNA: TGTGCCAGCAGCGTAGGGGGTCTAGCGGGAGTGTACAATGAGCAGTTCTTC. Encoded protein: CASSVGGLAGVYNEQFF.

This clonotype has a count of ten or more. The V gene is TRBV6-5, the J gene TRBJ2-5; no firm D call. Trimming cost V 0 bases and J 7 bases, with 12 bases left between them. The CDR3 runs 14 residues. Germline assignment: CDR1 MNHEY and CDR2 SVGAGI. The CDR3 DNA follows: TGTGCCAGCAGTTACTCGTTCAAAGCCGGGACCCAGTACTTC. This sequence encodes CASSYSFKAGTQYF.

This clonotype came up many times. The V and J genes are TRBV11-1 and TRBJ2-1; 7 bases fit TRBD2. Germline V gene lookup returns CDR1 SGHAT and CDR2 FQDESV (reference sequence). The CDR3 totals 14 residues. V gave up 5 bases and J gave up 3 bases; unmatched junction bases: 4. The CDR3 nucleotides are TGTGCCAGCAGCCCCCGGGGGGTCTACAATGAGCAGTTCTTC. This sequence encodes CASSPRGVYNEQFF.

This chain links TRBV9 with TRBJ1-2; maybe TRBD1 (6 bases). The CDR3 is made up of 15 amino acids. Germline V CDR1 and CDR2: SGDLS, YYNGEE. The ends were cut back, 3 bases at V and 2 bases at J, with 14 bases in the middle. The CDR3 here is CASSGVGGLNYGYTF. The CDR3 bases are TGTGCCAGCAGCGGGGTCGGGGGCCTAAACTATGGCTACACCTTC.

The chain is built from TRBV20-1 and TRBJ1-2, with D perhaps TRBD1 (6 bases). CDR3 length equals 14 residues. With 6 bases removed from V and 2 bases from J, the gap between germline ends came to 16 bases. Germline CDR1 reads DFQATT; CDR2 reads SNEGSKA (reference sequence). CDR3 DNA: TGCAGTGCCGCACCGACAGGCCTCAACTATGGCTACACCTTC. This encodes CSAAPTGLNYGYTF.

This clonotype was detected only a few times. This chain joins TRBV4-2 and TRBJ2-7, with TRBD2 matching over 11 bases. The V gene end was trimmed by 0 bases and the J gene end by 0 bases; junction bases not matched to a gene: 4. CDR3 length: 17 amino acids. CDR1 and CDR2 from the germline V gene are LGHNA and YNFKEQ. DNA for the CDR3: TGTGCCAGCAGCCAAGATCCGACTAGCGGGATCTCCTACGAGCAGTACTTC. The encoded protein is CASSQDPTSGISYEQYF.

V and J are TRBV3-1 and TRBJ1-1, with D unclear. V dropped 1 base and J dropped 3 bases, with 12 bases sitting between them. This CDR3 is built from 15 residues. Germline-derived CDR1 and CDR2 are LGHDT and YNNKEL (reference sequence). The CDR3, as DNA: TGTGCCAGCAGCCAAGTCCCCCGGTTCGACACTGAAGCTTTCTTT. Translation: CASSQVPRFDTEAFF.

This clonotype has just one count. In DNA, the CDR3 is TGCAGTGCCATAGTGCCGGGACAGGACTACAATGAGCAGTTCTTC. It specifies CSAIVPGQDYNEQFF. This chain joins TRBV20-1 and TRBJ2-1, with TRBD1 matching 8 bases. CDR3 size: 15 residues. Germline CDR1 reads DFQATT; CDR2 reads SNEGSKA (reference sequence). V dropped 6 bases and J dropped 3; count of bases not matched to a gene: 10.

The chain joins TRBV6-5 to TRBJ1-6; the D gene is possibly TRBD1 (6 bases). The V end was cut by 6 bases, the J end by 17 bases, with 23 bases between. The CDR3 loop spans 14 amino acids. The germline CDR1 and CDR2 sequences are MNHEY and SVGAGI. CDR3 region: CASRKNWDNREVHF. CDR3 in DNA: TGTGCCAGCAGGAAGAACTGGGACAACCGAGAGGTCCACTTT.